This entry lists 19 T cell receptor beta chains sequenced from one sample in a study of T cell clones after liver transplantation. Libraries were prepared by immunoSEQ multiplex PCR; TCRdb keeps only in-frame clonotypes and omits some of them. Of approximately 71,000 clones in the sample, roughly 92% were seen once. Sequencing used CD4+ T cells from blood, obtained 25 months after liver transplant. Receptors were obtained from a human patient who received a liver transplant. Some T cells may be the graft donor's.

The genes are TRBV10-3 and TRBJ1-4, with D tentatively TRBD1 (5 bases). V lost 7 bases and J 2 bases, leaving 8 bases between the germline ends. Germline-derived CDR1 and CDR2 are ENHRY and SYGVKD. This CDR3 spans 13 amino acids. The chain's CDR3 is CAIKPGTNEKLFF. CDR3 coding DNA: TGTGCCATCAAGCCAGGGACTAATGAAAAACTGTTTTTT.

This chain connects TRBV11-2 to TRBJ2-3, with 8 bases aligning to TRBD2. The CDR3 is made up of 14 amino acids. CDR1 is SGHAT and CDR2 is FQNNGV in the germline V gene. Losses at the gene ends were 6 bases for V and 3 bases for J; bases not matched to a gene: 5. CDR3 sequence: CASSPGGGTDTQYF. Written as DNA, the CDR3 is TGTGCCAGCAGTCCCGGCGGGGGGACAGATACGCAGTATTTT.

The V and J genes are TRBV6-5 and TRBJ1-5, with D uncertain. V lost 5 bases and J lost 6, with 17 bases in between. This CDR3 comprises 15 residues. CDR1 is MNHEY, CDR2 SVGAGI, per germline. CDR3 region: CASSRAAPGGQPQHF. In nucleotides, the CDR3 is TGTGCCAGCAGTCGGGCGGCCCCGGGAGGTCAGCCCCAGCATTTT.

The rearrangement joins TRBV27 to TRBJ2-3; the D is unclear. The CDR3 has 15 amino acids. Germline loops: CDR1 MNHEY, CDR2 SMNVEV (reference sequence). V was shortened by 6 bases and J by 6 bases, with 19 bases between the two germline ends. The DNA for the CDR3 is TGTGCCAGCAGGTTGGGTCGTTTCGCGATGGATACGCAGTATTTT. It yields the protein CASRLGRFAMDTQYF.

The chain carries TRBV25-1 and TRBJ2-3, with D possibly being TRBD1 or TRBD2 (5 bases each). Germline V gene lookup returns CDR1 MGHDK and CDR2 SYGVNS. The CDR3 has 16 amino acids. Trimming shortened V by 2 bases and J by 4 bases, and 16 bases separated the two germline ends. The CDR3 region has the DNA TGTGCCAGCAGTGAAGCCGGGACGGACGTGGCAGATACGCAGTATTTT. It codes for CASSEAGTDVADTQYF.

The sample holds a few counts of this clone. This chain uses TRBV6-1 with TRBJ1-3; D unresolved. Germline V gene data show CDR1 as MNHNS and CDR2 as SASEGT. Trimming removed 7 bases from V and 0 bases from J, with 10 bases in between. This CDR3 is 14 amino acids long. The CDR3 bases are TGTGCCAGCAACCCTAGTGGCTCTGGAAACACCATATATTTT. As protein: CASNPSGSGNTIYF.

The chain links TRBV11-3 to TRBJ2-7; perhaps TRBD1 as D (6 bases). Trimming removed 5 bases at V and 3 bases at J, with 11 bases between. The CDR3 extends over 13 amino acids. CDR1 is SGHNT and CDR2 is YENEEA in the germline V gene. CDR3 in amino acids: CASSAGQIYEQYF. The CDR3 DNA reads TGTGCCAGCAGCGCCGGACAGATCTACGAGCAGTACTTC.

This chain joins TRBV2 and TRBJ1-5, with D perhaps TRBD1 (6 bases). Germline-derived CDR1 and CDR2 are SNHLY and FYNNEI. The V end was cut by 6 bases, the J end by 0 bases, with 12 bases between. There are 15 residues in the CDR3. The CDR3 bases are TGTGCCAGCAGCCCGGACAGAAATAGCAATCAGCCCCAGCATTTT. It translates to CASSPDRNSNQPQHF.

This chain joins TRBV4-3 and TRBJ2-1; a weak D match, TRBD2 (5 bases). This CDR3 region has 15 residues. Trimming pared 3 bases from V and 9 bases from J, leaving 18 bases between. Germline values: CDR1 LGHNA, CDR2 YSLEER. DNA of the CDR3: TGCGCCAGCAGCCACCGAGGATCTGCGAGGGCTGAGCAGTTCTTC. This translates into CASSHRGSARAEQFF.

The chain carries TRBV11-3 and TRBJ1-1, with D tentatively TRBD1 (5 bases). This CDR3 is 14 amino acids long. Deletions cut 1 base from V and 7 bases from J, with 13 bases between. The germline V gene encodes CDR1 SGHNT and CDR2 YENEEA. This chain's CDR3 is CASSLGFLGGEAFF. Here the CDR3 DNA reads TGTGCCAGCAGCTTAGGTTTCTTGGGGGGTGAAGCTTTCTTT.

The CDR3 reads CASSVKLAPNEQFF. In nucleotides, the CDR3 is TGTGCCAGCAGCGTTAAACTAGCACCCAATGAGCAGTTCTTC. J is TRBJ2-1 and V is TRBV9; the D gene is possibly TRBD2 (6 bases). The V end was cut by 2 bases, the J end by 6 bases, with 12 bases between. CDR3 length: 14 amino acids. Germline V gene sequence: CDR1 SGDLS, CDR2 YYNGEE.

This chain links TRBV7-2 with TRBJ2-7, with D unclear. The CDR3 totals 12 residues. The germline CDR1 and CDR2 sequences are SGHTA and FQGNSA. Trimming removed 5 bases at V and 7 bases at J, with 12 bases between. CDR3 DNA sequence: TGTGCCAGCAGCCCGGACGTGAGGGAGCAGTACTTC. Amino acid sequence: CASSPDVREQYF.

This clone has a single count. DNA of the CDR3: TGTGCCAGCAGTTTGGTAGTGAGGGCCGAGCAGTACTTC. It specifies CASSLVVRAEQYF. The chain employs TRBV28 and TRBJ2-5, with TRBD2 as a possible D gene (5 bases). The last part of the DNA fits TRBJ2-7 better; the J call may be wrong. CDR1 MDHEN and CDR2 SYDVKM come from the germline V gene. The CDR3 is 13 residues long.

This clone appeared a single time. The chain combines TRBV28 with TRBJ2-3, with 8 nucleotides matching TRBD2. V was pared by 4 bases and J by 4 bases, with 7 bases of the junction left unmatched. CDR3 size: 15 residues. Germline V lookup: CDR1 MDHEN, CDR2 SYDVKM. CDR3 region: CASSSPPGGADTQYF. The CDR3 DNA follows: TGTGCCAGCAGTTCCCCGCCGGGGGGGGCAGATACGCAGTATTTT. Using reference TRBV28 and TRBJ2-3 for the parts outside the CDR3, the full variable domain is DVKVTQSSRYLVKRTGEKVFLECVQDMDHENMFWYRQDPGLGLRLIYFSYDVKMKEKGDIPEGYSVSREKKERFSLILESASTNQTSMYLCASSSPPGGADTQYFGPGTRLTVL.

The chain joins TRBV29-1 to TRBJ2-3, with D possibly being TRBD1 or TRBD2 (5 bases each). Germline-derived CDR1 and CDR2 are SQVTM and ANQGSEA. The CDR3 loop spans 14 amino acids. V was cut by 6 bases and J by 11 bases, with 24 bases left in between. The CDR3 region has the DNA TGCAGCGTCCTAGACAGTCAGGGACCTCTCAGGCAGTATTTT. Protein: CSVLDSQGPLRQYF.

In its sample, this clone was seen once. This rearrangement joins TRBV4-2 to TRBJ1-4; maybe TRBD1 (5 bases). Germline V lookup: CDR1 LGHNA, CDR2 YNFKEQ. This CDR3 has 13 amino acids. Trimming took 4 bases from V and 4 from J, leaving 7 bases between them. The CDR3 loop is CASSPQGNEKLFF. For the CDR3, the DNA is TGTGCCAGCAGCCCCCAGGGTAATGAAAAACTGTTTTTT.

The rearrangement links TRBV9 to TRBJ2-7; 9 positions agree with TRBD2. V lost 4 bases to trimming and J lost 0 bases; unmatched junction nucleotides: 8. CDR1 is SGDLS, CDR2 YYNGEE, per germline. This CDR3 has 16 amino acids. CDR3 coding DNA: TGTGCCAGCAGCTTGGGACTAGCCGAGAGCTCCTACGAGCAGTACTTC. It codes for CASSLGLAESSYEQYF. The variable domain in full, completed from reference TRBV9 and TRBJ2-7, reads DSGVTQTPKHLITATGQRVTLRCSPRSGDLSVYWYQQSLDQGLQFLIQYYNGEERAKGNILERFSAQQFPDLHSELNLSSLELGDSALYFCASSLGLAESSYEQYFGPGTRLTVT.

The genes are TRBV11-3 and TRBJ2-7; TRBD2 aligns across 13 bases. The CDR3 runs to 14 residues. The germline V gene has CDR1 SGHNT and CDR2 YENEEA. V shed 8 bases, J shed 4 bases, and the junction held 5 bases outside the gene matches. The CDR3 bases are TGTGCCAGCGGCCGACTAGCGGGAGGTTACGAGCAGTACTTC. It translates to CASGRLAGGYEQYF.

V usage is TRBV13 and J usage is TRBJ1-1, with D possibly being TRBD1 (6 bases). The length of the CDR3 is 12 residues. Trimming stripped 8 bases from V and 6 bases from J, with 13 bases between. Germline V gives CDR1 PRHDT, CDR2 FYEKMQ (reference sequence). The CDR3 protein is CASATGAAEAFF. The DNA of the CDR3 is TGTGCCAGCGCAACGGGGGCTGCTGAAGCTTTCTTT. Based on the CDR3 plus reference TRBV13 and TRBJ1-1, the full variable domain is AAGVIQSPRHLIKEKRETATLKCYPIPRHDTVYWYQQGPGQDPQFLISFYEKMQSDKGSIPDRFSAQQFSDYHSELNMSSLELGDSALYFCASATGAAEAFFGQGTRLTVV.